This T cell receptor (beta chain) is from a study of response to subunit inactivated influenza vaccine. General study points: It was the authors' suggestion that each seasonal influenza vaccination recruits few new T cells.

Regarding this clonotype: Its matching antigen is unknown.

Using its own MiXCR run on the RT-PCR reads, TCRdb lists one record per CDR3 protein. The top ten clones hold about an eighth of a sample with 500,000 to 550,000 distinct CDR3 sequences, approximately 7.1% of them seen once. V was clipped by 4 bases and J by 3 bases, with 6 bases between them. CDR1 and CDR2 from the germline V gene are LGHNT and FRNRAP. The CDR3 is made up of 12 amino acids. The clonotype was recovered from a man aged 50 to 75 who received an inactivated influenza vaccine. J is TRBJ1-1 and V is TRBV12-5, with unresolved D. The sample consisted of PBMCs from blood, taken around 25 months after vaccination. The CDR3 region has the DNA TGTGCTAGTGGTTATAGGGACACTGAAGCTTTCTTT. Its protein product is CASGYRDTEAFF.